This T cell receptor beta chain was recovered during a study of CD8 T cells in Susac syndrome (dated by TCRdb to about 2019). A note on the overall study: Repertoire sequencing was used to test whether CD8+ T cell activation and differentiation in Susac syndrome was antigen driven. Here is what the overall study found, with its caveats: The TCR sequencing and HLA analysis was acknowledged to have included a relatively small number of individuals.

The germline V gene (reference sequence) sets CDR1 to LNHDA and CDR2 to SQIVND. Including the terminal cysteine and phenylalanine, the CDR3 comprises 14 residues. Only CDR3 DNA is held: 42 bases, read in frame from base 1. V and J are trimmed by 3 bases and 3 bases, and the gene matches miss 5 bases of the junction. Comment on this clonotype: There is no known antigen for this receptor. No much larger clone is present one base from it, and per-base qualities are unavailable.

RNA was extracted with the RNeasy kit and roughly 0.45 to 1 ug was reverse transcribed using random hexamers. TCR beta CDR3 regions were amplified with the immunoSEQ multiplex PCR assay covering 54 Vbeta and 13 Jbeta segments. PCR amplification bias was corrected using a synthetic template baseline for primer optimization and computational correction. Per the authors' processing: Reads were annotated to V, D and J genes according to IMGT and were analyzed with immunoSEQ Analyzer, with only productive sequences retained. Clonality was calculated as one minus the Shannon entropy normalized by log2 of the number of productive unique sequences. For each patient and control, public and private clones were evaluated within the 100 most prevalent clones. Susac-specific clones were defined as absent from healthy and MS cohorts, 1052 published viral clones and other ImmuneACCESS disease sequences. TCRdb handled the public reads itself, with Q25 trimming in fastp and clone calling in MiXCR, and kept productive beta chains. For every CDR3 protein sequence, its rows merge into one entry that carries the most common genes and DNA. These V and J calls derive from TCRdb rather than the authors' analysis. Recorded for this sample are approximately 150,000 distinct CDR3 sequences; approximately 93% of them occurred a single time. The top ten hold approximately 0.09% of the sample.

Peripheral blood CD8+ and CD4+ T cells from healthy donors, Susac syndrome patients and multiple sclerosis patients were profiled using high-throughput TCR beta sequencing. Multiple sclerosis controls were treatment-naive patients with stable or active relapsing-remitting disease fulfilling revised McDonald criteria. Bulk CD8+ and CD4+ T cells were purified by magnetic negative isolation, while CD8+ TEMRA cells were enriched using FACS. Blood was collected in EDTA tubes and processed within 24 hours, with PBMCs isolated through density gradient centrifugation. PBMCs intended for TCR sequencing were frozen in liquid nitrogen and were later thawed in a 37 degrees C water bath. The sorted or isolated CD4+, CD8+ and CD8+ TEMRA cells reached a purity of at least 90%.

The clonotype was recovered from a human donor with multiple sclerosis. Sample: CD4+ T cells from PBMCs. Recombination joined TRBV19 with TRBJ2-7; TRBD2 lines up with 7 middle nucleotides. The sequenced DNA: TGTGCCAGTAGTATCCGCGGGAGTATCTACGAGCAGTACTTC. Protein translation: CASSIRGSIYEQYF.